This T cell receptor beta chain comes out of a study of blood T cell repertoires in COVID-19. Study as a whole: From the United States, Italy and Spain came samples of acute and convalescent COVID-19. Nucleic acid was either cDNA or gDNA, and it came from T cells, B-cell-depleted T cells, or PBMCs.

Germline CDR1 is KGHSH and CDR2 is LQKENI. Unmatched junction bases numbered 7, after V lost 3 bases and J lost 4 bases. The CDR3 extends over 16 amino acids. Researchers sorted participants into cohorts using their self-reported clinical history. Exposed study participants had met a COVID-19 case within 2 weeks before entry. Assay used: immunoSEQ multiplex PCR; TCRdb lists only in-frame clones, some missing. Among 200,000 to 250,000 clones listed, 90% were seen once. V usage is TRBV18 and J usage is TRBJ1-1, with 11 bases identical to TRBD1. Specimen: PBMCs or T cells enriched from blood (not recorded which). The TCR comes from a man under 40 who had been exposed to COVID-19. This CDR3 is CASSPRTGGYGTEAFF. The CDR3 nucleotides are TGTGCCAGCTCACCCCGGACAGGGGGCTATGGCACTGAAGCTTTCTTT. Full variable domain (outside the CDR3, taken from reference TRBV18 and TRBJ1-1): NAGVMQNPRHLVRRRGQEARLRCSPMKGHSHVYWYRQLPEEGLKFMVYLQKENIIDESGMPKERFSAEFPKEGPSILRIQQVVRGDSAAYFCASSPRTGGYGTEAFFGQGTRLTVV.